The clone carrying this T cell receptor (beta chain) was observed at least ten times. The data originate from a study of T cell repertoires in cytomegalovirus infection. About the study: Based on public TCR beta signatures, there were indications of CMV infection and of a matching HLA type.

TCRdb re-called the reads through MiXCR, storing one row per CDR3 protein. The sample records about 240,000 distinct CDR3 sequences, roughly 6.5% being singletons. Trimming stripped 2 bases from V and 4 bases from J, with 14 bases between. This CDR3 spans 15 amino acids. Germline assignment: CDR1 SEHNR and CDR2 FQNEAQ (reference sequence). The sample consisted of PBMCs. This receptor was taken from a human donor in good health (CMV status not recorded). Some clones in this sample may be carry-over from other donors' samples. V and J are TRBV7-9 and TRBJ1-1, with D maybe TRBD1 (5 bases). The CDR3 region is CASSLLQGSGTEAFF. Written as DNA, the CDR3 is TGTGCCAGCAGCTTACTTCAGGGAAGCGGCACTGAAGCTTTCTTT.